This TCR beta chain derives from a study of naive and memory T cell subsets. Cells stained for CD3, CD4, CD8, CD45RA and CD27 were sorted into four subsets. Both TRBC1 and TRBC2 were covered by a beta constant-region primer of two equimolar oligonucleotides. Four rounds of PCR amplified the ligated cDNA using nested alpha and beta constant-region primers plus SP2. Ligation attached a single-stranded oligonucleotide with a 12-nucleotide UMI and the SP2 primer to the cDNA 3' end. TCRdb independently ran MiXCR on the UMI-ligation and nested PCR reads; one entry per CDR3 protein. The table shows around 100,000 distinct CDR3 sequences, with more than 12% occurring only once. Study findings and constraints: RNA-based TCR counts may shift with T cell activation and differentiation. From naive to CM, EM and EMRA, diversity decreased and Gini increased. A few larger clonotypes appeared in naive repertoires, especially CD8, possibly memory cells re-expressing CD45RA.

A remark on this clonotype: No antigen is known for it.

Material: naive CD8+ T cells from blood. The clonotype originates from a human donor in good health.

The CDR3 DNA sequence: TGTGCCAGCAGTTTATCGAGGGAGGGCCCTCGCAATGAGCAGTTCTTC. Its protein product is CASSLSREGPRNEQFF. This chain joins TRBV27 and TRBJ2-1; 7 bases align to TRBD2. The CDR3 extends over 16 amino acids. Germline V gene sequence: CDR1 MNHEY, CDR2 SMNVEV (reference sequence). J gave up 6 bases and V 0 bases, and 8 bases lay outside the gene matches.